These 12 T cell receptor beta chains were all obtained from the same sample, sequenced in a study of neurological immune-mediated disorders. MiXCR was run by TCRdb on the 5' RACE reads, yielding one entry per CDR3 protein. The sample contains about 66,000 distinct CDR3 sequences, 5.2% of which appear only once. Sequencing was performed on PBMCs. The receptor set was obtained from a woman under 40 with multiple sclerosis.

This clonotype was detected many times. The chain is built from TRBV7-2 and TRBJ1-1; D is undetermined. The CDR3 loop spans 14 amino acids. Trimming pared 4 bases from V and 0 bases from J, leaving 9 bases between. Germline CDR1 reads SGHTA; CDR2 reads FQGNSA. The CDR3 sequence is CASSWGGMNTEAFF. The CDR3 coding sequence is TGTGCCAGCAGCTGGGGAGGAATGAACACTGAAGCTTTCTTT.

This clonotype was seen at least ten times. V and J are TRBV12-3 or TRBV12-4 and TRBJ1-4, with TRBD1 matching 7 bases. The V segment lost 7 bases and the J segment 8 bases; nucleotides outside the gene matches: 7. The CDR3 extends over 13 amino acids. This chain's CDR3 is CASKTGVREKLFF. The CDR3, as DNA: TGTGCCAGCAAAACAGGGGTTCGAGAAAAACTGTTTTTT.

This clonotype was recorded many times. The chain's CDR3 is CSAPTGRSYNEQFF. The DNA for the CDR3 is TGCAGTGCCCCCACAGGGCGGTCCTACAATGAGCAGTTCTTC. The rearrangement links TRBV20-1 to TRBJ2-1; tentative D call: TRBD1 (6 bases). The CDR3 runs to 14 residues. V was cut by 6 bases and J by 1 base, with 13 bases left in between. Germline-derived CDR1 and CDR2 are DFQATT and SNEGSKA (reference sequence).

This clonotype was counted many times. The chain links TRBV2 to TRBJ2-1, with D tentatively TRBD1 or TRBD2 (5 bases each). Germline loops: CDR1 SNHLY, CDR2 FYNNEI. The ends were cut back, 2 bases at V and 0 bases at J, with 8 bases in the middle. The CDR3 totals 15 residues. DNA for the CDR3: TGTGCCAGCAGTGAAAGAGGGGACTCCTACAATGAGCAGTTCTTC. This sequence encodes CASSERGDSYNEQFF.

This clonotype was counted many times. The chain has TRBV20-1 and TRBJ2-4, with 7 bases fitting TRBD2. The CDR3 loop spans 14 amino acids. V was clipped by 0 bases and J by 6 bases; unmatched bases: 5. Germline values: CDR1 DFQATT, CDR2 SNEGSKA (reference sequence). CDR3 DNA sequence: TGCAGTGCTAGAGATCGGCTAGCGGCAAACATTCAGTACTTC. Translation gives CSARDRLAANIQYF.

This clonotype was seen at least ten times. The CDR3 region is CASRLGQGVSGELFF. CDR3 in DNA: TGTGCCAGCAGGCTGGGACAGGGGGTTTCCGGGGAGCTGTTTTTT. V gene TRBV28 combines with J gene TRBJ2-2, with 11 bases fitting TRBD1. Germline values: CDR1 MDHEN, CDR2 SYDVKM. Trimming removed 6 bases from V and 6 bases from J; junction bases left unmatched: 6. The CDR3 has 15 amino acids.

The genes are TRBV25-1 and TRBJ1-5, with D perhaps matching TRBD1 (5 bases). From germline, CDR1 is MGHDK and CDR2 SYGVNS. V lost 4 bases, J lost 4 bases, and 17 bases lay in between. The CDR3 loop spans 16 amino acids. In DNA form, the CDR3 reads TGTGCCAGCAGTGGAAGAGGAGGGACGAGGAATCAGCCCCAGCATTTT. Residues: CASSGRGGTRNQPQHF.

This clonotype was picked up a small number of times. The rearrangement links TRBV12-3 or TRBV12-4 to TRBJ1-4; a possible D gene is TRBD1 (6 bases). Trimming shortened V by 6 bases and J by 10 bases, and 15 bases separated the two germline ends. This CDR3 region has 13 residues. Here the CDR3 DNA reads TGTGCCAGCAGCGAACAGGGAGAGGGAAAACTGTTTTTT. Translating it yields CASSEQGEGKLFF.

The sample holds many counts of this clonotype. The chain links TRBV7-9 to TRBJ2-3, with no clear D. This CDR3 region has 13 residues. The germline gives CDR1 SEHNR, CDR2 FQNEAQ (reference sequence). Trimming cost V 2 bases and J 3 bases, with 6 bases left between them. CDR3 DNA sequence: TGTGCCAGCAGCTTAATGGGAACAGATACGCAGTATTTT. This codes for CASSLMGTDTQYF.

Only a few counts were recorded for this clonotype. The chain combines TRBV20-1 with TRBJ1-5; D perhaps matches TRBD1 (5 bases). Germline CDR1 DFQATT, CDR2 SNEGSKA (reference sequence). Trimming left V 2 bases short and J 0 bases short, with 17 bases between. The CDR3 length is 17 residues. CDR3 region: CSARRAPGPYSNQPQHF. The CDR3 bases are TGCAGTGCTAGAAGGGCCCCAGGGCCCTATAGCAATCAGCCCCAGCATTTT.

The rearrangement joins TRBV3-1 to TRBJ1-6; 7 nucleotides agree with TRBD1. This CDR3 is built from 16 residues. The V and J ends lost 4 bases and 7 bases, in that order; junction bases with no gene match: 10. Germline V gives CDR1 LGHDT, CDR2 YNNKEL (reference sequence). The CDR3 coding sequence is TGTGCCAGCAGCCGCCGGACAGGAGGGACAAATTCACCCCTCCACTTT. Protein product: CASSRRTGGTNSPLHF.

This clonotype has at least ten counts. The rearrangement joins TRBV20-1 to TRBJ2-1; D is undetermined. V lost 5 bases to trimming and J lost 7 bases, with 12 bases between them. This CDR3 has 12 amino acids. CDR1 is DFQATT, CDR2 SNEGSKA, per germline (reference sequence). The CDR3 DNA reads as TGCAGTGCTCGCCGGGTGGGTAATGAGCAGTTCTTC. The encoded protein is CSARRVGNEQFF.